The text below deals with one TCR beta chain. Its specificity is not known. The data were obtained in a study of shared clonotypes between healthy human individuals. Study in general: Donors had three CD4 naive, three CD4 memory, two CD8 naive and one CD8 memory plate apiece. General study findings and limits: Clonotypes that were shared across a handful of donors made up 4.5% to 5% of naive CD4 clonotypes.

Germline V gene data show CDR1 as MNHNS and CDR2 as SASEGT. V was pared by 6 bases and J by 0 bases, with 15 bases between. CDR3 length equals 15 residues. Repertoires were generated with immunoSEQ multiplex PCR, while TCRdb's copy carries only in-frame clones and drops some. This table has roughly 2 million clones, 85% to 95% appearing once. Sequencing was carried out using naive CD4+ T cells sorted from blood. Subset meaning: CD45RA+ positively selected. This clonotype was sampled from a man younger than 30 in good health. The chain links TRBV6-1 to TRBJ2-7; a weak D match, TRBD2 (6 bases). The CDR3 DNA reads TGTGCCAGCAGCCCCGGGGGTCTGCCCTCCTACGAGCAGTACTTC. Its translation is CASSPGGLPSYEQYF.